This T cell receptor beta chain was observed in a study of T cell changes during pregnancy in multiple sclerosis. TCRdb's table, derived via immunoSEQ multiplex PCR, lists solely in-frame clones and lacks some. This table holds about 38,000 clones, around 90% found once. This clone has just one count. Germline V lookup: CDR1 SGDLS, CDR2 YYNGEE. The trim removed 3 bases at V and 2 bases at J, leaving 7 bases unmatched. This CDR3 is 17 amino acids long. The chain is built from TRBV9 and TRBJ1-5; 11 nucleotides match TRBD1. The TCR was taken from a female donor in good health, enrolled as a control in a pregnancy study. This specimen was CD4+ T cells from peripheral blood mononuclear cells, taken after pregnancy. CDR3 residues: CASSGGPGQGGNQPQHF. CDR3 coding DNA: TGTGCCAGCAGCGGTGGGCCGGGACAGGGGGGCAATCAGCCCCAGCATTTT.